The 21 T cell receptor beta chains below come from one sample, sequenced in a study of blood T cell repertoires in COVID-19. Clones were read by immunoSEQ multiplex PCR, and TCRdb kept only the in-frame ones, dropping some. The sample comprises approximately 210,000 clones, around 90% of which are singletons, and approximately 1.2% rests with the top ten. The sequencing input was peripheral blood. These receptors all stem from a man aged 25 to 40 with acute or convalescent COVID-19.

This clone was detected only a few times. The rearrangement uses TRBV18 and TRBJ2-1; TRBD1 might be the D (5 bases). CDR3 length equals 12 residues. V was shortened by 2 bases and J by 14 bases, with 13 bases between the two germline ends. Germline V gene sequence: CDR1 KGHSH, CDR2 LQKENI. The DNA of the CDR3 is TGTGCCAGCTCACCATCCAGGGAAGAGGAGTTCTTC. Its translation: CASSPSREEEFF.

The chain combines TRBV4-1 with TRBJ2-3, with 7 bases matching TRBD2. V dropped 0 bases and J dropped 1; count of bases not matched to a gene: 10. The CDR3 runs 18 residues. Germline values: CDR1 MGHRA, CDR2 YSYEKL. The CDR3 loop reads CASSQDNLPSGRTDTQYF. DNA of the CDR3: TGCGCCAGCAGCCAAGATAATTTACCTAGCGGCCGCACAGATACGCAGTATTTT.

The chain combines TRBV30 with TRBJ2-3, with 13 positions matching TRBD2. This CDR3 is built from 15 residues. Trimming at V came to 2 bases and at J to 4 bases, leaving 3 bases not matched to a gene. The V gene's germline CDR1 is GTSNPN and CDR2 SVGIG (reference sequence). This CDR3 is CAWSPGLAGPDTQYF. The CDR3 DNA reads TGTGCCTGGAGTCCGGGACTAGCGGGACCAGATACGCAGTATTTT.

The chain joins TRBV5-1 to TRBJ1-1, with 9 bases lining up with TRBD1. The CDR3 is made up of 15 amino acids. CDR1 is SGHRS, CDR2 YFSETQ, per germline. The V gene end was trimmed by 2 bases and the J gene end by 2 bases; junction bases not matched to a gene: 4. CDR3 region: CASSLTGGVNTEAFF. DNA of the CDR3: TGCGCCAGCAGCTTAACAGGGGGCGTAAACACTGAAGCTTTCTTT.

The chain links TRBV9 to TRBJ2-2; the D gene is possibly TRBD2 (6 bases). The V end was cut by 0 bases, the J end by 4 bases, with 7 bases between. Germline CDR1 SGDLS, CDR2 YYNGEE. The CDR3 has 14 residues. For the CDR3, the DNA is TGTGCCAGCAGCGTAGGGGACTTCACCGGGGAGCTGTTTTTT. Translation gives CASSVGDFTGELFF.

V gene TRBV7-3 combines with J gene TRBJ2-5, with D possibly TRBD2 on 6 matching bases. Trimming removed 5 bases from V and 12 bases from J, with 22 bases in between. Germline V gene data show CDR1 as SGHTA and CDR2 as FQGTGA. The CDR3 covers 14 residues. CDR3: CASSPSPRGTNKYF. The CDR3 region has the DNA TGTGCCAGCAGCCCGTCCCCGCGGGGAACAAATAAGTACTTC.

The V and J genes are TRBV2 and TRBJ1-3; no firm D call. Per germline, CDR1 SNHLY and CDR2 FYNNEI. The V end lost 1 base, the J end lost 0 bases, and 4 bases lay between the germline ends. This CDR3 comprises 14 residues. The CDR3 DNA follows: TGTGCCAGCAGTGAAGTAGTCTCTGGAAACACCATATATTTT. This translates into CASSEVVSGNTIYF.

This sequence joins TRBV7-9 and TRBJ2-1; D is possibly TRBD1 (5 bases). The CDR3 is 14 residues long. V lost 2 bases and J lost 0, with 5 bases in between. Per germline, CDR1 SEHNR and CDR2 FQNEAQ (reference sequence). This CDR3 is CASSLRGSYNEQFF. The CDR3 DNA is TGTGCCAGCAGCTTAAGGGGCTCCTACAATGAGCAGTTCTTC.

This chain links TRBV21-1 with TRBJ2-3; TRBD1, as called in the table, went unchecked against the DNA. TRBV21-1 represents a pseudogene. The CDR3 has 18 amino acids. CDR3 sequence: CARGGQAHLNPLPDTQYF. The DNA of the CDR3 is TGTGCCAGAGGGGGACAGGCCCATCTCAACCCACTACCAGATACGCAGTATTTT.

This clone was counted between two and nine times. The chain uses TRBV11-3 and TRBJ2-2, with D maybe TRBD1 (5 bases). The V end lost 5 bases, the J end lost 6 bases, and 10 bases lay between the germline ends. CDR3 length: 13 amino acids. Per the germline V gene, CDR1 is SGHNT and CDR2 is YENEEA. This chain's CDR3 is CASSRGAAGELFF. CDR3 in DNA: TGTGCCAGCAGCCGTGGGGCGGCCGGGGAGCTGTTTTTT.

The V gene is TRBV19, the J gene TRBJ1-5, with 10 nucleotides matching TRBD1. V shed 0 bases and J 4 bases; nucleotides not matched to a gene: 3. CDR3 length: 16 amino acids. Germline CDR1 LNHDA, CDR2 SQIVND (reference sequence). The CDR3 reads CASSIDRQGANQPQHF. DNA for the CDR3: TGTGCCAGTAGTATAGATCGACAGGGGGCGAATCAGCCCCAGCATTTT.

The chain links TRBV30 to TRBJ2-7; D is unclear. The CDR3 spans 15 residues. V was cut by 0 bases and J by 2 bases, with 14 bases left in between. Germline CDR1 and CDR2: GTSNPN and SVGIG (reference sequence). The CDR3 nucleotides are TGTGCCTGGAGTGTACCTTGGGCCAGAACCTACGAGCAGTACTTC. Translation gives CAWSVPWARTYEQYF.

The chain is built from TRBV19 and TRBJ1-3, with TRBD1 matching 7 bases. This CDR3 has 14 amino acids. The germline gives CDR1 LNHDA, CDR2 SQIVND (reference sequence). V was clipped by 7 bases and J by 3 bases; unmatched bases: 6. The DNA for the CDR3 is TGTGCCAGTATAGATAACAGGGGTGGAAACACCATATATTTT. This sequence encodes CASIDNRGGNTIYF.

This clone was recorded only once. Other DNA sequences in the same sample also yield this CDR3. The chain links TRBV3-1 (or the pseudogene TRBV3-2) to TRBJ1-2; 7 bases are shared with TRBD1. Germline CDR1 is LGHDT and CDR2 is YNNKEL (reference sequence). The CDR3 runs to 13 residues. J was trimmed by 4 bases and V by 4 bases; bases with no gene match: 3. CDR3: CASSLRQGYGYTF. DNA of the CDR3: TGTGCCAGCAGCCTTCGACAGGGCTATGGCTACACCTTC.

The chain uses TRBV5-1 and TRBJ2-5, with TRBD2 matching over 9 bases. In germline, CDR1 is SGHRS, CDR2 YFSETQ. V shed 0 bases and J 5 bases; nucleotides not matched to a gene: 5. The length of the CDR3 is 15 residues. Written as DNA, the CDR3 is TGCGCCAGCAGCTTGGGCGCGGGGGGGCACGAGACCCAGTACTTC. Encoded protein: CASSLGAGGHETQYF.

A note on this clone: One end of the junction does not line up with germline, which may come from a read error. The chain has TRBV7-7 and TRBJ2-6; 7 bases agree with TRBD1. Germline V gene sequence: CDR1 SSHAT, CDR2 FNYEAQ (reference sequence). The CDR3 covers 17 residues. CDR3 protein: CASSPQGRGAGANVLTF. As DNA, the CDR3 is TGTGCTAGCAGCCCACAGGGGAGAGGAGCTGGGGCCAACGTCCTGACTTTC.

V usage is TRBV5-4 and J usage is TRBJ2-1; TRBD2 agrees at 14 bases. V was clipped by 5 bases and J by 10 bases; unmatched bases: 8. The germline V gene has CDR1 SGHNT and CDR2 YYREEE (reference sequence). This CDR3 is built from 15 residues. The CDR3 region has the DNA TGTGCCAGCAGTCAAGGACTAGCGGGGGGCCTGGAGCAGTTCTTC. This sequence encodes CASSQGLAGGLEQFF.

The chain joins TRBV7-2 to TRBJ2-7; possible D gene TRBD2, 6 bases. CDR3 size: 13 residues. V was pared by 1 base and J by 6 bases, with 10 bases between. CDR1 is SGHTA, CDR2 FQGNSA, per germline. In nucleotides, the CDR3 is TGTGCCAGCAGCTTAGACGGGGGTTTCGAGCAGTACTTC. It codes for CASSLDGGFEQYF.

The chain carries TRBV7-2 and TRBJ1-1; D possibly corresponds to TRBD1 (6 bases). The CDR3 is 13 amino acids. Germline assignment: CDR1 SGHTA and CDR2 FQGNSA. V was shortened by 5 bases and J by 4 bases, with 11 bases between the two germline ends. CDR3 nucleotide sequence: TGTGCCAGCAGCACACAACAGGGCACTGAAGCTTTCTTT. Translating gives CASSTQQGTEAFF.

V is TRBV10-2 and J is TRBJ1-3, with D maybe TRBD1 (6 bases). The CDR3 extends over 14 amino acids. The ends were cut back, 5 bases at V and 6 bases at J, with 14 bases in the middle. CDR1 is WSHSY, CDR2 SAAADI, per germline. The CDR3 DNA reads TGCGCCAGCAGTTCAGGGGCCCGGGTAAACACCATATATTTT. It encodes CASSSGARVNTIYF.

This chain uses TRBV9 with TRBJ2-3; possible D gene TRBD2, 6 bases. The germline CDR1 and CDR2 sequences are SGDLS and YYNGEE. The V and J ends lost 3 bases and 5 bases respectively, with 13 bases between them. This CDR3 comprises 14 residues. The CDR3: CASSGGLREDTQYF. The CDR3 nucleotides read TGTGCCAGCAGCGGGGGACTGAGGGAAGATACGCAGTATTTT.